Described below is a single TCR beta chain sequence and its context. Its cognate antigen is unknown. This specimen belongs to a study of T cell repertoires in cytomegalovirus infection. Whole-study context: Indications came from public TCR beta signatures; they pointed to CMV infection and to a matching HLA type.

The CDR3 has 16 residues. Germline CDR1 reads LNHDA; CDR2 reads SQIVND (reference sequence). J gave up 7 bases and V 5 bases, and 13 bases lay outside the gene matches. Overall study findings and caveats: The cumulative frequency of public TCR beta families identified carriers of CMV plus the relevant HLA. HLA-C-restricted TCR beta clonotypes specific for CMV led the ex vivo response.

TCRdb processed the reads anew with MiXCR; each CDR3 protein has one entry. Among 400,000 or so distinct CDR3 sequences listed, roughly 30% were seen once. J is TRBJ2-7 and V is TRBV19; TRBD1 matches at 11 bases. The sequenced sample consisted of PBMCs. The sequence was obtained from a human donor in good health (CMV status not recorded). Some clones in this sample may be carry-over from other donors' samples. CDR3 DNA sequence: TGTGCCAGTAGTGTACCGGTTGGACAGGGGGCGCGTGAGCAGTACTTC. Translation: CASSVPVGQGAREQYF. The complete variable domain, with remaining parts taken from reference TRBV19 and TRBJ2-7, reads DGGITQSPKYLFRKEGQNVTLSCEQNLNHDAMYWYRQDPGQGLRLIYYSQIVNDFQKGDIAEGYSVSREKKESFPLTVTSAQKNPTAFYLCASSVPVGQGAREQYFGPGTRLTVT.